The 9 T cell receptor beta chains in this list originate from one sample, sequenced in a study of T cell clonality in common variable immunodeficiency. Antigens of these TCRs are unknown. Study outcomes and limitations: Reportedly, TCR beta sequences from common variable immunodeficiency showed fewer deletions and N-nucleotide insertions.

Sequencing used immunoSEQ multiplex PCR; TCRdb keeps in-frame clones, though not all of them. The sample is made up of approximately 1,600 clones, none counted only once. The source material was peripheral blood mononuclear cells. These receptors were collected from a human donor with common variable immunodeficiency.

This clone is labeled as large. The sequence runs out 3 residues before the end of the CDR3; the remainder is reconstructed from the germline J gene. The chain employs TRBV6-2 or TRBV6-3 and TRBJ2-2; a possible D gene is TRBD2 (6 bases). V was trimmed by 7 bases and J by 1 base, leaving 13 bases between them. CDR3 size: 15 residues. The germline V gene has CDR1 MNHEY and CDR2 SVGEGT. The CDR3 here is CASIPDGGNTGELFF. CDR3 bases read: TGTGCCAGCATCCCCGACGGGGGGAACACCGGGGAG.

This clone was counted only a few times. CDR3 in amino acids: CASSPRDSRNGYTF. The sequenced part of the CDR3 DNA is TGTGCCAGCAGCCCCCGGGACAGCCGGAATGGC. The V gene is TRBV7-9, the J gene TRBJ1-2, with TRBD1 identical over 7 bases. Sequencing ends 3 residues short of the CDR3 end; the germline J gene provides the rest. This CDR3 comprises 14 residues. CDR1 and CDR2 from the germline V gene are SEHNR and FQNEAQ (reference sequence). V shed 5 bases and J 6 bases; nucleotides not matched to a gene: 9.

This clone is labeled as large. The read terminates 3 residues ahead of where the CDR3 ends, so the germline J gene completes it. The rearrangement uses TRBV5-6 and TRBJ1-1, with D possibly being TRBD1 (6 bases). V dropped 1 base and J dropped 5 bases, with 12 bases sitting between them. Germline V lookup: CDR1 SGHDT, CDR2 YYEEEE. This CDR3 is 14 amino acids long. The CDR3 is CASSLTTGWTEAFF. CDR3 bases read: TGTGCCAGCAGCTTGACCACAGGGTGGACTGAA.

This clone is labeled medium-sized. The read stops 3 residues short of the end of the CDR3; the missing end is completed from the germline J gene. The gene calls are TRBV10-3 and TRBJ1-5, with unresolved D. Germline assignment: CDR1 ENHRY and CDR2 SYGVKD. The CDR3 length is 14 residues. Trimming cost V 0 bases and J 7 bases, with 10 bases left between them. The DNA read from the CDR3 is TGTGCCATCAGTGAGTCAGTCGCCGCGCAGCCC. Translating gives CAISESVAAQP. The whole CDR3 is CAISESVAAQPQHF.

Comments on this clone: Other DNA sequences of this sample code for an identical CDR3. CDR3 residues: CASSPSSSYEQYF. The sequenced part of the CDR3 DNA is TGTGCCAGCTCACCCTCCAGCTCCTACGAG. The chain carries TRBV18 and TRBJ2-7, with D uncertain. The read ends 3 residues shy of where the CDR3 ends; the end is completed using the germline J gene. The germline V gene encodes CDR1 KGHSH and CDR2 LQKENI. Trimming took 3 bases from V and 0 from J, leaving 6 bases between them. This CDR3 region has 13 residues.

By proportion, this clone is large. The read ends 3 residues early relative to the CDR3; the germline J gene fills the gap. The chain has TRBV28 and TRBJ2-2; possible D gene TRBD1, 6 bases. The V end lost 3 bases, the J end lost 0 bases, and 11 bases lay between the germline ends. Germline V lookup: CDR1 MDHEN, CDR2 SYDVKM. CDR3 size: 16 residues. CDR3 sequence reads: CASSLVDRSNTGELFF. The sequenced CDR3 bases are TGTGCCAGCAGTTTGGTCGACAGGTCGAACACCGGGGAG.

This clone was picked up a small number of times. The read ends 3 residues shy of where the CDR3 ends; the end is completed using the germline J gene. This sequence joins TRBV19 and TRBJ2-7; no definite D call. The CDR3 covers 13 residues. Germline V gene lookup returns CDR1 LNHDA and CDR2 SQIVND (reference sequence). Trimming stripped 5 bases from V and 1 base from J, with 9 bases between. CDR3 loop: CASSLGRSYEQYF. The covered CDR3 bases are TGTGCCAGTAGTTTGGGCCGGTCCTACGAG.

This clone was seen a handful of times. The DNA ends 3 residues before the CDR3 does, and the rest of the CDR3 is filled in from the germline J gene. The V call is TRBV30, the J call TRBJ1-5; perhaps TRBD1 as D (5 bases). V lost 0 bases and J 7 bases, leaving 13 bases between the germline ends. There are 14 residues in the CDR3. Germline lookup yields CDR1 GTSNPN and CDR2 SVGIG (reference sequence). The CDR3 DNA, read in part, is TGTGCCTGGAGTGTAAAGGGGAGAAGGCAGCCC. Its protein is CAWSVKGRRQP. The complete CDR3 sequence is CAWSVKGRRQPQHF.

A few counts support this clone. The read finishes 3 residues shy of the CDR3 end, and the germline J gene is used to complete it. The chain uses TRBV18 and TRBJ2-5; D uncertain. Germline loops: CDR1 KGHSH, CDR2 LQKENI. The V end lost 6 bases, the J end lost 5 bases, and 10 bases lay between the germline ends. The CDR3 runs 12 residues. Here the CDR3 reads CASSPTTETQYF. The DNA read from the CDR3 is TGTGCCAGCTCGCCCACTACGGAGACC.